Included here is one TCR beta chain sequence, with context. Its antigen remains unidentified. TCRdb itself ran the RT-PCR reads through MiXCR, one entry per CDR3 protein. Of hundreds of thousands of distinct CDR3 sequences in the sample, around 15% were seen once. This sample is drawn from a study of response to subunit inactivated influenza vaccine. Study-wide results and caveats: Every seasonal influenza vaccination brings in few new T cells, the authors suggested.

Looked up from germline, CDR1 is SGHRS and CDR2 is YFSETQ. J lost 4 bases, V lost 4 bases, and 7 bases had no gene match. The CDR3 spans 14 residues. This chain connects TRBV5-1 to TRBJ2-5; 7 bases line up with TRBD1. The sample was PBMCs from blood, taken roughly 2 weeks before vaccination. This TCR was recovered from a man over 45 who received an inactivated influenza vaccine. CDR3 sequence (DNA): TGCGCCAGCAGCCATGACAGGGTGGGAGAGACCCAGTACTTC. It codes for CASSHDRVGETQYF.